This T cell receptor (beta chain) was sequenced during a study of neurological immune-mediated disorders. A 10-nucleotide random UMI tagged transcripts in template-switch 5'RACE cDNA synthesis. From 15-18 subjects, over 160 million TCR-beta sequences were obtained in each sequencing run. TCRdb itself ran the 5' RACE reads through MiXCR, one entry per CDR3 protein. The table records 77,000 or so distinct CDR3 sequences, about 9.7% of them present only once. The CDR3 sequence is 14 residues long. Germline CDR1 reads SEHNR; CDR2 reads FQNEAQ (reference sequence). The V and J ends lost 4 bases and 6 bases, in that order; junction bases with no gene match: 4. Many counts were recorded for this clonotype. The study drew its healthy controls from blood bank volunteers in Maryland, USA.

The chain joins TRBV7-9 to TRBJ2-4; 9 nucleotides align to TRBD1. This sequence was found in a middle-aged man in good health. Material: PBMCs. In DNA, the CDR3 is TGTGCCAGCAGCTCAACAGGGGGCGGAAACATTCAGTACTTC. Amino acids: CASSSTGGGNIQYF.